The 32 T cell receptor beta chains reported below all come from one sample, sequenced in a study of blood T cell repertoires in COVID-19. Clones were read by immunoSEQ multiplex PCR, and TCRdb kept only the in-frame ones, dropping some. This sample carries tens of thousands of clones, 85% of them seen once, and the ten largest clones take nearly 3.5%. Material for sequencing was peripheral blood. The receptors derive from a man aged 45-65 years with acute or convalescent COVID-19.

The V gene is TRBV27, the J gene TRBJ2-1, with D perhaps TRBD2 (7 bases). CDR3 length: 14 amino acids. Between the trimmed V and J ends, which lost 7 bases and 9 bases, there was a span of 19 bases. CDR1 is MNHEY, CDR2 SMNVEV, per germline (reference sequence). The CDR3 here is CASNKAHAGAEQFF. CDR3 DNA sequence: TGTGCCAGCAATAAGGCTCATGCGGGGGCTGAGCAGTTCTTC.

CDR3 coding DNA: TGTGCCAGCAGTGAAACAGGGCGCTACGAGCAGTACTTC. Its translation is CASSETGRYEQYF. This sequence joins TRBV6-1 and TRBJ2-7; D perhaps matches TRBD1 (6 bases). The CDR3 extends over 13 amino acids. Germline V lookup: CDR1 MNHNS, CDR2 SASEGT. V gave up 2 bases and J gave up 3 bases, with 8 bases separating them.

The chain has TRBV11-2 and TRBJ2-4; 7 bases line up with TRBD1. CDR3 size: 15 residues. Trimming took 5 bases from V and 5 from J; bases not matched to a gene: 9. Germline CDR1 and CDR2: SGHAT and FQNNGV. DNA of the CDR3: TGTGCCAGCAGCCCGGGACGACAGGGTGAAAACATTCAGTACTTC. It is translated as CASSPGRQGENIQYF.

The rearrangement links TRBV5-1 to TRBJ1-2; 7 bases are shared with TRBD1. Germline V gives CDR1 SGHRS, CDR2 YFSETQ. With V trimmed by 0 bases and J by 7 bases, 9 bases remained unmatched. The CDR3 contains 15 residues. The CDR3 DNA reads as TGCGCCAGCAGCTTGGGAGCTGGACAGGAGCTTGGCTACACCTTC. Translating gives CASSLGAGQELGYTF. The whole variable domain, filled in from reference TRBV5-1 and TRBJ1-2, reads KAGVTQTPRYLIKTRGQQVTLSCSPISGHRSVSWYQQTPGQGLQFLFEYFSETQRNKGNFPGRFSGRQFSNSRSEMNVSTLELGDSALYLCASSLGAGQELGYTFGSGTRLTVV.

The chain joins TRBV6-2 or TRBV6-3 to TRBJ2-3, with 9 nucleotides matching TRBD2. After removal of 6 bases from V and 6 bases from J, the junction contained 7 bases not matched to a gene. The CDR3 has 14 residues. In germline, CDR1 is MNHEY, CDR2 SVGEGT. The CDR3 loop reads CASSSIAGADTQYF. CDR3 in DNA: TGTGCCAGCAGCTCCATAGCGGGGGCGGATACGCAGTATTTT.

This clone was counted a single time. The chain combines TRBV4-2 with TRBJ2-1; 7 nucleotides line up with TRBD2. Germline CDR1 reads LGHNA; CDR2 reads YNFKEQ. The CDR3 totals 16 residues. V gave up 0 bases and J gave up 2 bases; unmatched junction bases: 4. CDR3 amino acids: CASSQDEGGPYNEQFF. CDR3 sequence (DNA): TGTGCCAGCAGCCAAGATGAGGGAGGGCCCTACAATGAGCAGTTCTTC.

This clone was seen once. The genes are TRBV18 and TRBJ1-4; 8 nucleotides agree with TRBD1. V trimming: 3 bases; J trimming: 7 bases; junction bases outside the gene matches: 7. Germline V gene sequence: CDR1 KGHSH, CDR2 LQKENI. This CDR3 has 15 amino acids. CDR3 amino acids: CASSPATGEGEKLFF. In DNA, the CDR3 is TGTGCCAGCTCACCCGCGACAGGGGAGGGTGAAAAACTGTTTTTT.

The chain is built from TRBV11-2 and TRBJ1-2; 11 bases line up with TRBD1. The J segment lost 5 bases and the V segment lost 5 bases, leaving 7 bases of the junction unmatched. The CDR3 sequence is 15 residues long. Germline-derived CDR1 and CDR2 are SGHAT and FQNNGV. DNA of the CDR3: TGTGCCAGCAGCGTCAGTGGGACAGGGGGTTATGGCTACACCTTC. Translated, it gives CASSVSGTGGYGYTF.

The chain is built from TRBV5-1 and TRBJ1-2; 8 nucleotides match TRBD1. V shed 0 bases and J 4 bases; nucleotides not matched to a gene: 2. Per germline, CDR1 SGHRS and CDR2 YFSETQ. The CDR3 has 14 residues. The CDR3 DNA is TGCGCCAGCAGCTTGGCAACAGGGGGCTATGGCTACACCTTC. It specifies CASSLATGGYGYTF.

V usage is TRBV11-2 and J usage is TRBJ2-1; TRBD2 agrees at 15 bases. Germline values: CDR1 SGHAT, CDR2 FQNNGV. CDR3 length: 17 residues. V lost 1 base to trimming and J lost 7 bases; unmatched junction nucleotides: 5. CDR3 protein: CASSLGTSGRDENEQFF. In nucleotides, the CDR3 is TGTGCCAGCAGCTTAGGGACTAGCGGGAGGGATGAGAATGAGCAGTTCTTC.

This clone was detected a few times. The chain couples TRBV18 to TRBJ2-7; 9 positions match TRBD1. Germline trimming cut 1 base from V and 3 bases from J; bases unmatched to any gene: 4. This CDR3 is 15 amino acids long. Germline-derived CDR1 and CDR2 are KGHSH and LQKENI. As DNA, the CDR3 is TGTGCCAGCTCACCACGGGGACAGGGTAACTACGAGCAGTACTTC. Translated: CASSPRGQGNYEQYF.

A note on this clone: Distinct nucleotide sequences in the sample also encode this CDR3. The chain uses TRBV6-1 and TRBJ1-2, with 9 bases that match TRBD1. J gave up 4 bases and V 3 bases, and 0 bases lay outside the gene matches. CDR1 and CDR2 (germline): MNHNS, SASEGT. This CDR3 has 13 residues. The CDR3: CASSEDRGYGYTF. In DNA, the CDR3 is TGTGCCAGCAGTGAGGACAGGGGCTATGGCTACACCTTC.

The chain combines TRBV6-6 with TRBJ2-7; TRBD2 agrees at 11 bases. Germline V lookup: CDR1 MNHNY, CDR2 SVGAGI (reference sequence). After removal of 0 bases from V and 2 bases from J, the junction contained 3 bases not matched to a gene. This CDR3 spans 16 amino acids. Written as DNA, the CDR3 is TGTGCCAGCAGTTACTCCACTAGCGGGGGCACCTACGAGCAGTACTTC. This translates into CASSYSTSGGTYEQYF.

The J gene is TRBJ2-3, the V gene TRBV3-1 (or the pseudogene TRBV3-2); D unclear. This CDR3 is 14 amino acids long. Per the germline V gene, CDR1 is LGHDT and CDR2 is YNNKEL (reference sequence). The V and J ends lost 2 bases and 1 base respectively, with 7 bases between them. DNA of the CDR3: TGTGCCAGCAGCCAACCCCCAGGCACAGATACGCAGTATTTT. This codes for CASSQPPGTDTQYF.

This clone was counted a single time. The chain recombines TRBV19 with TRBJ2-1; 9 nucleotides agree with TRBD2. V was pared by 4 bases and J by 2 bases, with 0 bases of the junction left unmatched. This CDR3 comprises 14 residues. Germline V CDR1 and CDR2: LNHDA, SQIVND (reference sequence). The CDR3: CASSSGRAYNEQFF. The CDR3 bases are TGTGCCAGTAGTAGCGGGAGGGCCTACAATGAGCAGTTCTTC.

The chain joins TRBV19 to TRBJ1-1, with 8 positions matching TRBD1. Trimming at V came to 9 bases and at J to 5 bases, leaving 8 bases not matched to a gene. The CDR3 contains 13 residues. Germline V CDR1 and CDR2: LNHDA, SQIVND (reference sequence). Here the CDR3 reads CASAIQGATEAFF. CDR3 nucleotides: TGTGCCAGCGCAATTCAGGGGGCGACTGAAGCTTTCTTT.

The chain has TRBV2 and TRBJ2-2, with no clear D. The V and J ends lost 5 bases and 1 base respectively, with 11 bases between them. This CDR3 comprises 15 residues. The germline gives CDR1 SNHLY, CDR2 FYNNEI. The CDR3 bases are TGTGCCAGCAGTCTATGGGCCCAGAACACCGGGGAGCTGTTTTTT. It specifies CASSLWAQNTGELFF.

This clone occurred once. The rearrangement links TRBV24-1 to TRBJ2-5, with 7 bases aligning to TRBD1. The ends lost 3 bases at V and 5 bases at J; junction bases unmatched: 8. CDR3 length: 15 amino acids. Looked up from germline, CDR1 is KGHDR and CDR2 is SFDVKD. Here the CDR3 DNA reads TGTGCCACCAGTGATACTAACAGGGGCGGGGAGACCCAGTACTTC. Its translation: CATSDTNRGGETQYF.

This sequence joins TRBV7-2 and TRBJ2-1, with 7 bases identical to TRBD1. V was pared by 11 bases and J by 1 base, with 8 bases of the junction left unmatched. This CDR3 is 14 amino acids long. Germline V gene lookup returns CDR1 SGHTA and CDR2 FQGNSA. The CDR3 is CAGAPGQSYNEQFF. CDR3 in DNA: TGTGCCGGGGCTCCGGGACAGTCCTACAATGAGCAGTTCTTC. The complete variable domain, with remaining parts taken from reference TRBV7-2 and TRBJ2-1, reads GAGVSQSPSNKVTEKGKDVELRCDPISGHTALYWYRQSLGQGLEFLIYFQGNSAPDKSGLPSDRFSAERTGGSVSTLTIQRTQQEDSAVYLCAGAPGQSYNEQFFGPGTRLTVL.

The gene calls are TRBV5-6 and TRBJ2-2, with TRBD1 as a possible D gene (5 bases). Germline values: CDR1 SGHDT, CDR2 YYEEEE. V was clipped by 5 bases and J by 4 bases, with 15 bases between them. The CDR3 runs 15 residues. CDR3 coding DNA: TGTGCCAGCAGTCCCCAGGGCCCAATCACCGGGGAGCTGTTTTTT. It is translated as CASSPQGPITGELFF.

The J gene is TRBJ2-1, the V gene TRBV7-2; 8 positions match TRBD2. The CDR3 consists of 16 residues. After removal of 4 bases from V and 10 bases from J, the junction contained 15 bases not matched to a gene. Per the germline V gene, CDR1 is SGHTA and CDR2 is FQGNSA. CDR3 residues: CASSSRQPGTRVEQFF. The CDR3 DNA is TGTGCCAGCAGCTCCCGGCAGCCCGGGACTAGGGTCGAGCAGTTCTTC.

The CDR3 is CASSFLLAGGFSLTQETQYF. CDR3 DNA: TGTGCCAGCAGCTTCCTCCTAGCGGGGGGATTCTCTCTGACTCAAGAGACCCAGTACTTC. This rearrangement joins TRBV7-8 to TRBJ2-5; the match to TRBD2 covers 11 bases. Germline values: CDR1 SGHVS, CDR2 FQNEAQ. J was trimmed by 2 bases and V by 3 bases; bases with no gene match: 17. CDR3 length: 20 residues.

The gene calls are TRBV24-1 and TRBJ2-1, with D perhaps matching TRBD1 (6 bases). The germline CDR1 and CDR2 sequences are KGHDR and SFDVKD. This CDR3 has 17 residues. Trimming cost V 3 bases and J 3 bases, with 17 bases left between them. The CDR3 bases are TGTGCCACCAGTGATCCCACACAGGGTGGCCTCTACAATGAGCAGTTCTTC. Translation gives CATSDPTQGGLYNEQFF.

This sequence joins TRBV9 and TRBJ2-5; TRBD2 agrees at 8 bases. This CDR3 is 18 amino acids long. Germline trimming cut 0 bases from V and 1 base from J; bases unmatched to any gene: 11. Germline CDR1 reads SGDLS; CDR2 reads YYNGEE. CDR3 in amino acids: CASSVALAGIQSQETQYF. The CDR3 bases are TGTGCCAGCAGCGTAGCGCTAGCGGGTATTCAGAGCCAAGAGACCCAGTACTTC.

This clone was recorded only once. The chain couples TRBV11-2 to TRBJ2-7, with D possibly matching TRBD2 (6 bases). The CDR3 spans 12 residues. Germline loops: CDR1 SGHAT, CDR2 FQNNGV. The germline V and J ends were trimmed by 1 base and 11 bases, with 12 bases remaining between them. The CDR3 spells CASSLGASDEYF. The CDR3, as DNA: TGTGCCAGCAGCTTAGGGGCTAGCGATGAGTACTTC.

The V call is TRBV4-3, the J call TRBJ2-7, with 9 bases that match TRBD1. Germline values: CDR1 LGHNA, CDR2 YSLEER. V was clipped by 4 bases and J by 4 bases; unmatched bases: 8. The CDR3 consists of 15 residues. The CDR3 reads CASSRTGQGVYEQYF. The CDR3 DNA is TGCGCCAGCAGCCGGACGGGACAGGGCGTTTACGAGCAGTACTTC.

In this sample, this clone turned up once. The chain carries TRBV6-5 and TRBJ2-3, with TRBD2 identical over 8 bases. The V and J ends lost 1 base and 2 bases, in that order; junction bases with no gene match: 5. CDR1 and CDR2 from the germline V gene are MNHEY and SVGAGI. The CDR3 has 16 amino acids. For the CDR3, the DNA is TGTGCCAGCAGTTACTTACGGGGGGGCTACACAGATACGCAGTATTTT. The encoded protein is CASSYLRGGYTDTQYF.

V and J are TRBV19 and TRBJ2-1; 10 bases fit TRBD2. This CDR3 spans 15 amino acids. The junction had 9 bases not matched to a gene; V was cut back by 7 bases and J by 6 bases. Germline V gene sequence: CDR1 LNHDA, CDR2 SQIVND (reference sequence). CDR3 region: CASKHPGLASNEQFF. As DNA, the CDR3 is TGTGCCAGTAAACATCCGGGACTAGCGTCCAATGAGCAGTTCTTC.

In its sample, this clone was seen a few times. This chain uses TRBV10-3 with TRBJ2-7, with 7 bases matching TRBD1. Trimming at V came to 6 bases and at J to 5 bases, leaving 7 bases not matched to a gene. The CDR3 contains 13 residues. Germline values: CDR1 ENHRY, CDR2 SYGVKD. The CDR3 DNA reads TGTGCCATCAGCGAATGGGGACAGAACGAGCAGTACTTC. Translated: CAISEWGQNEQYF.

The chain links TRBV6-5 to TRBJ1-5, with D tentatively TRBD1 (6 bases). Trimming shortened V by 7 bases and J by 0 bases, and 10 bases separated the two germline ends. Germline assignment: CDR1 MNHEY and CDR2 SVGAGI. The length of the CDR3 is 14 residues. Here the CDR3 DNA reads TGTGCCAGCATCGAGGGGGATAGCAATCAGCCCCAGCATTTT. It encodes CASIEGDSNQPQHF.

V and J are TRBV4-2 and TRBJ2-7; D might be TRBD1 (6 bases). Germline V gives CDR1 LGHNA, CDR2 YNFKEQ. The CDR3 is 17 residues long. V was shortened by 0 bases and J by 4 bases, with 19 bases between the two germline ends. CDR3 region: CASSQDPPATGRYEQYF. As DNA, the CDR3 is TGTGCCAGCAGCCAAGATCCACCTGCGACAGGAAGGTACGAGCAGTACTTC.

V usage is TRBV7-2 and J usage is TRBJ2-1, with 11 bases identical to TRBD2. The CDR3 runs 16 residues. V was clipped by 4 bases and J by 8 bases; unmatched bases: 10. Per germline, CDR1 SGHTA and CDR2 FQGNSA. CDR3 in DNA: TGTGCCAGCAGCTCCACTAGCGGGGGAGGAGGCGATGAGCAGTTCTTC. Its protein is CASSSTSGGGGDEQFF.